Below, 24 T cell receptor beta chains from the same sample are listed, as sequenced in a study of blood T cells in healthy people across ages. The authors ran a second PCR of about 6 to 11 cycles using a sample-barcoded 5' primer and a J-beta primer mix. TCRdb itself ran the 5' RACE reads through MiXCR, one entry per CDR3 protein. The repertoire includes 650,000 to 1,000,000 distinct CDR3 sequences, less than 60% of them detected once, and 15% to 20% sits in the top ten. Specimen: blood. These receptors originate from a man at least 80 years old in good health.

J is TRBJ1-1 and V is TRBV6-5; D possibly corresponds to TRBD1 (6 bases). The CDR3 is made up of 14 amino acids. With 4 bases removed from V and 4 bases from J, the gap between germline ends came to 13 bases. Germline CDR1 is MNHEY and CDR2 is SVGAGI. CDR3 in DNA: TGTGCCAGCAGTTCCACCGGGGGCGGCACTGAAGCTTTCTTT. Translation: CASSSTGGGTEAFF.

This chain joins TRBV7-2 and TRBJ1-4; D may be TRBD1 (5 bases). V dropped 3 bases and J dropped 0 bases, with 8 bases sitting between them. The CDR3 totals 15 residues. Germline V gene lookup returns CDR1 SGHTA and CDR2 FQGNSA. CDR3 DNA: TGTGCCAGCAGCTTCACAGGAGCAACTAATGAAAAACTGTTTTTT. It codes for CASSFTGATNEKLFF.

This clonotype was found a few times. The chain carries TRBV4-3 and TRBJ1-1, with no clear D. The germline gives CDR1 LGHNA, CDR2 YSLEER. The germline V and J ends were trimmed by 1 base and 4 bases, with 10 bases remaining between them. The CDR3 loop spans 14 amino acids. The CDR3 is CASSQGGGFTEAFF. CDR3 in DNA: TGCGCCAGCAGCCAAGGGGGTGGCTTCACTGAAGCTTTCTTT.

This clonotype has only a few counts. This chain joins TRBV9 and TRBJ2-1; D not certain. Deletions cut 5 bases from V and 3 bases from J, with 15 bases between. Germline values: CDR1 SGDLS, CDR2 YYNGEE. This CDR3 spans 15 amino acids. CDR3 amino acids: CASSASRSSYNEQFF. In DNA, the CDR3 is TGTGCCAGCAGTGCAAGCAGGAGCAGCTACAATGAGCAGTTCTTC.

This clonotype was counted many times. The gene calls are TRBV4-2 and TRBJ2-3; D is unresolved. Trimming cost V 1 base and J 1 base, with 12 bases left between them. The CDR3 sequence is 16 residues long. Looked up from germline, CDR1 is LGHNA and CDR2 is YNFKEQ. The CDR3 spells CASSQAGPRGTDTQYF. The CDR3 region has the DNA TGTGCCAGCAGCCAAGCCGGGCCGCGCGGCACAGATACGCAGTATTTT.

This chain connects TRBV7-9 to TRBJ2-7; either TRBD1 or TRBD2 may supply D (6 bases each). CDR1 SEHNR and CDR2 FQNEAQ come from the germline V gene (reference sequence). The CDR3 consists of 14 residues. V was clipped by 1 base and J by 7 bases, with 14 bases between them. In DNA form, the CDR3 reads TGTGCCAGCAGCTTAGGCGGGACATTTATTGAGCAGTACTTC. Amino acids: CASSLGGTFIEQYF.

This clonotype was found many times. The CDR3 is CASSYSYEQYF. The CDR3 DNA sequence: TGTGCCAGCAGTTACTCCTACGAGCAGTACTTC. This chain connects TRBV2 to TRBJ2-7; no definite D call. V lost 5 bases and J lost 0, with 2 bases in between. The CDR3 is 11 residues long. Looked up from germline, CDR1 is SNHLY and CDR2 is FYNNEI.

In its sample, this clonotype was seen a few times. This chain links TRBV20-1 with TRBJ2-5; 7 bases line up with TRBD2. In germline, CDR1 is DFQATT, CDR2 SNEGSKA (reference sequence). The CDR3 runs 12 residues. J was trimmed by 5 bases and V by 6 bases; bases with no gene match: 6. The DNA for the CDR3 is TGCAGTGCCAAACTAGCGCGGGAGACCCAGTACTTC. Its translation is CSAKLARETQYF.

This clonotype has a handful of counts. The chain carries TRBV12-3 or TRBV12-4 and TRBJ2-7, with 7 bases aligning to TRBD1. This CDR3 contains 15 residues. The V and J ends lost 5 bases and 7 bases, in that order; junction bases with no gene match: 14. The CDR3 DNA follows: TGTGCCAGCAGTCCCGCCGGGACAGCATACAATGAGCAGTACTTC. Its protein is CASSPAGTAYNEQYF.

The chain combines TRBV10-2 with TRBJ1-5; D unclear. The CDR3 loop spans 13 amino acids. V lost 2 bases to trimming and J lost 7 bases, with 9 bases between them. The germline CDR1 and CDR2 sequences are WSHSY and SAAADI. The CDR3 is CASSEGDGQPQHF. The CDR3 coding sequence is TGCGCCAGCAGTGAGGGAGACGGCCAGCCCCAGCATTTT.

The rearrangement links TRBV20-1 to TRBJ2-1; 10 bases agree with TRBD2. The CDR3 loop spans 13 amino acids. Germline V lookup: CDR1 DFQATT, CDR2 SNEGSKA (reference sequence). Germline trimming cut 5 bases from V and 6 bases from J; bases unmatched to any gene: 4. This CDR3 reads CSAQRGGLNEQFF. CDR3 nucleotides: TGCAGTGCTCAGCGGGGGGGCCTCAATGAGCAGTTCTTC.

The J gene is TRBJ2-1, the V gene TRBV29-1, with a weak D call TRBD1 (6 bases). Trimming stripped 6 bases from V and 1 base from J, with 10 bases between. The CDR3 length is 13 residues. Germline lookup yields CDR1 SQVTM and CDR2 ANQGSEA. CDR3 amino acids: CSVAGQSYNEQFF. CDR3 DNA sequence: TGCAGCGTCGCCGGACAGTCCTACAATGAGCAGTTCTTC.

Of note for this clonotype: Mismatch with germline at one junction end may stem from a read error. The chain uses TRBV4-2 and TRBJ2-5; D is possibly TRBD2 (6 bases). Germline CDR1 is LGHNA and CDR2 is YNFKEQ. The CDR3 is 16 amino acids. This CDR3 is CASSQAGGTSQETQYF. The CDR3 DNA reads TGTGCCAGTAGCCAAGCCGGGGGAACCTCCCAAGAGACCCAGTACTTC.

This clonotype was recorded once. Sequence at one end of the junction differs from germline and may be a read error. V usage is TRBV7-9 and J usage is TRBJ2-1; no reliable D call. Germline V CDR1 and CDR2: SEHNR, FQNEAQ (reference sequence). The length of the CDR3 is 12 residues. In DNA, the CDR3 is TGTGCCGGCAGCTTTGGCCCCCGTGAGCAGTTCTTC. This translates into CAGSFGPREQFF.

Turning to this clonotype: At one end, the junction sequence differs from germline, possibly due to a read error. The rearrangement links TRBV7-9 to TRBJ1-2; D not certain. This CDR3 region has 12 residues. The germline V gene has CDR1 SEHNR and CDR2 FQNEAQ (reference sequence). In DNA, the CDR3 is TGTGCCAGCAGCTTAACGAACGGTGGCTGCACCTTC. The encoded protein is CASSLTNGGCTF.

The chain employs TRBV28 and TRBJ2-7; tentatively, D is TRBD1 (5 bases). The CDR3 runs to 15 residues. V lost 4 bases, J lost 2 bases, and 15 bases lay in between. Germline values: CDR1 MDHEN, CDR2 SYDVKM. As DNA, the CDR3 is TGTGCCAGCAGTTCGCTTGACAGTTCTCCCTACGAGCAGTACTTC. Translating gives CASSSLDSSPYEQYF.

This sequence joins TRBV20-1 and TRBJ1-2, with D tentatively TRBD1 (6 bases). Per germline, CDR1 DFQATT and CDR2 SNEGSKA (reference sequence). This CDR3 comprises 13 residues. V dropped 6 bases and J dropped 3 bases, with 14 bases sitting between them. Written as DNA, the CDR3 is TGCAGTGCCCCAACAGGGAGTGACTATGGCTACACCTTC. Its protein product is CSAPTGSDYGYTF.

The chain has TRBV20-1 and TRBJ2-1; 7 bases line up with TRBD2. This CDR3 region has 14 residues. CDR1 and CDR2 from the germline V gene are DFQATT and SNEGSKA (reference sequence). Trimming cost V 4 bases and J 4 bases; bases outside gene matches: 7. This CDR3 reads CSATRGGGYNEQFF. CDR3 sequence (DNA): TGCAGTGCTACACGCGGGGGAGGGTACAATGAGCAGTTCTTC.

This clonotype has only a few counts. The rearrangement uses TRBV30 and TRBJ2-1; TRBD2 agrees at 10 bases. The germline gives CDR1 GTSNPN, CDR2 SVGIG (reference sequence). The CDR3 length is 15 residues. V trimming: 1 base; J trimming: 8 bases; junction bases outside the gene matches: 8. CDR3 DNA: TGTGCCTGGAGTGGATCTAGCGGGAGTAAGTATGAGCAGTTCTTC. Residues: CAWSGSSGSKYEQFF.

CDR3 residues: CSARDPPEQFF. In DNA form, the CDR3 reads TGCAGTGCTAGAGATCCTCCGGAGCAGTTCTTC. The V call is TRBV20-1, the J call TRBJ2-1; D ambiguous. The V end lost 0 bases, the J end lost 10 bases, and 7 bases lay between the germline ends. Per germline, CDR1 DFQATT and CDR2 SNEGSKA (reference sequence). CDR3 length equals 11 residues.

Comments on this clonotype: Relative to the germline gene, one junction end is altered; a read error may explain this. This chain connects TRBV25-1 to TRBJ2-1, with 9 bases identical to TRBD2. TRBJ2-7 matches the DNA end more closely, so the J call is doubtful. Germline loops: CDR1 MGHDK, CDR2 SYGVNS. The CDR3 has 16 residues. The CDR3 loop reads CASSEASGASYNEQYF. The DNA of the CDR3 is TGCGCCAGCAGTGAAGCTAGCGGGGCCTCCTACAATGAGCAGTACTTC.

This clonotype was counted only a few times. The V call is TRBV7-2, the J call TRBJ2-5; D perhaps matches TRBD1 (5 bases). Per the germline V gene, CDR1 is SGHTA and CDR2 is FQGNSA. V gave up 5 bases and J gave up 4 bases, with 11 bases separating them. The CDR3 is 13 amino acids. In DNA form, the CDR3 reads TGTGCCAGCAGCAGGGGCCATGCAGAGACCCAGTACTTC. It codes for CASSRGHAETQYF. Variable domain in full (rest from reference TRBV7-2 and TRBJ2-5): GAGVSQSPSNKVTEKGKDVELRCDPISGHTALYWYRQSLGQGLEFLIYFQGNSAPDKSGLPSDRFSAERTGGSVSTLTIQRTQQEDSAVYLCASSRGHAETQYFGPGTRLLVL.

This clonotype was counted ten times or more. This sequence joins TRBV29-1 and TRBJ2-7; maybe TRBD2 (7 bases). The germline V gene has CDR1 SQVTM and CDR2 ANQGSEA. This CDR3 has 13 residues. Trimming took 4 bases from V and 6 from J, leaving 16 bases between them. For the CDR3, the DNA is TGCAGCGTTGGCGGGGGCTGGTATTCCGAGCAGTACTTC. Translated: CSVGGGWYSEQYF.

The chain carries TRBV20-1 and TRBJ2-7; 10 positions match TRBD2. Unmatched junction bases numbered 5, after V lost 1 base and J lost 2 bases. Germline CDR1 is DFQATT and CDR2 is SNEGSKA (reference sequence). This CDR3 has 15 amino acids. CDR3 bases: TGCAGTGCTAGAGTGGCACTAGCGGGGACCTACGAGCAGTACTTC. It translates to CSARVALAGTYEQYF.